The 7 T cell receptor beta chains reported below all come from one sample, sequenced in a study of T cells in Graves' hyperthyroidism and ophthalmopathy. It was RNA transcripts that yielded the amplified TCR beta CDR3 regions. The study used the HTBI primer set for a first-round RT-PCR of the TCR CDR3. TCRdb ran MiXCR on the multiplex PCR reads and lists one entry per CDR3 protein. The repertoire includes tens of thousands of distinct CDR3 sequences, 53% of them detected once, and approximately 3.3% sits in the top ten. Material for sequencing was blood. The receptors were sampled from an older woman with Graves' ophthalmopathy.

The chain combines TRBV6-4 with TRBJ2-1; TRBD2 matches 9 bases. V gave up 4 bases and J gave up 6 bases; unmatched junction bases: 4. Per germline, CDR1 MRHNA and CDR2 SNTAGT. There are 14 residues in the CDR3. This CDR3 is CASSVGGGANEQFF. CDR3 DNA sequence: TGTGCCAGCAGTGTTGGCGGGGGGGCCAATGAGCAGTTCTTC.

This clonotype occurred many times. The chain uses TRBV5-1 and TRBJ2-7; D might be TRBD1 (5 bases). This CDR3 region has 12 residues. CDR1 and CDR2 from the germline V gene are SGHRS and YFSETQ. V gave up 0 bases and J gave up 4 bases, with 5 bases separating them. The chain's CDR3 is CASSLEGYEQYF. CDR3 nucleotides: TGCGCCAGCAGCTTGGAGGGGTACGAGCAGTACTTC.

The gene calls are TRBV15 and TRBJ2-1, with 10 bases identical to TRBD1. Germline CDR1 is LNHNV and CDR2 is YYDKDF (reference sequence). V was clipped by 5 bases and J by 7 bases; unmatched bases: 5. This CDR3 comprises 14 residues. The CDR3 sequence: CATSRQGARNEQFF. In DNA form, the CDR3 reads TGTGCCACCAGCCGACAGGGGGCGAGGAATGAGCAGTTCTTC. Full variable domain (remainder filled in from reference TRBV15 and TRBJ2-1): DAMVIQNPRYQVTQFGKPVTLSCSQTLNHNVMYWYQQKSSQAPKLLFHYYDKDFNNEADTPDNFQSRRPNTSFCFLDIRSPGLGDTAMYLCATSRQGARNEQFFGPGTRLTVL.

The CDR3 nucleotides read TGTGCCAGTAAAGTGGGAGGCACAGATACGCAGTATTTT. It encodes CASKVGGTDTQYF. The gene calls are TRBV19 and TRBJ2-3, with D maybe TRBD2 (5 bases). The CDR3 totals 13 residues. The ends were cut back, 7 bases at V and 1 base at J, with 9 bases in the middle. Germline V gene lookup returns CDR1 LNHDA and CDR2 SQIVND (reference sequence).

The table lists this clonotype with many counts. The V gene is TRBV19, the J gene TRBJ1-5, with D unclear. The CDR3 length is 16 residues. Germline V lookup: CDR1 LNHDA, CDR2 SQIVND (reference sequence). V lost 3 bases to trimming and J lost 0 bases, with 12 bases between them. The chain's CDR3 is CASSIRHQNSNQPQHF. The CDR3 nucleotides are TGTGCCAGTAGTATTCGACACCAAAATAGCAATCAGCCCCAGCATTTT.

The J gene is TRBJ2-3, the V gene TRBV20-1; no clear D gene. The V gene's germline CDR1 is DFQATT and CDR2 SNEGSKA (reference sequence). The CDR3 totals 13 residues. Trimming pared 1 base from V and 3 bases from J, leaving 8 bases between. The CDR3 nucleotides read TGCAGTGCTAGAGGGGATGTGACAGATACGCAGTATTTT. This translates into CSARGDVTDTQYF.

The chain combines TRBV20-1 with TRBJ1-5; a weak D match, TRBD1 (5 bases). The CDR3 loop spans 10 amino acids. V gave up 3 bases and J gave up 9 bases, with 6 bases separating them. CDR1 and CDR2 (germline): DFQATT, SNEGSKA (reference sequence). The CDR3 DNA follows: TGCAGTGCTAGCGGGGGGCCCCAGCATTTT. Its translation is CSASGGPQHF.